The rows below give T cell receptor beta chains drawn from one sample of a study of T-cell reconstitution after alpha-beta-depleted transplantation in children. TCRdb processed the PCR reads anew with MiXCR; each CDR3 protein has one entry. Of around 380,000 distinct CDR3 sequences in the sample, roughly 10% were seen once. This sample comprised PBMCs from the stem cell graft donor, obtained from the stem cell graft. All receptors derive from a human donor who donated a stem cell graft to a child with acute myeloid leukemia. Both conserved end residues are part of each CDR3. D genes are given only for firm matches. A clone size is listed for some rows: how often the clone was seen (once, few, many), or a class if it is expanded.

cdr3_length	d_call	clone_size	v_call	j_call	cdr3_nt	cdr3_aa
15	TRBD2	NA	TRBV27	TRBJ2-7	TGTGCCAGCAGTTTGAAGGGAGGGCCCTCCTACGAGCAGTACTTC	CASSLKGGPSYEQYF
16	TRBD1	few	TRBV5-1	TRBJ1-2	TGCGCCAGCAGCTTAGGCCGGGGGACAGTCGAATATGGCTACACCTTC	CASSLGRGTVEYGYTF
14	TRBD1	few	TRBV7-9	TRBJ1-3	TGTGCCAGCAGCTCCCGGGACAGGGCAAACACCATATATTTT	CASSSRDRANTIYF
16	NA	NA	TRBV30	TRBJ2-7	TGTGCCTGGAAGGCAGGGCGGGCTCGTAACAACTACGAGCAGTACTTC	CAWKAGRARNNYEQYF
16	NA	many	TRBV5-1	TRBJ2-5	TGCGCCAGCAGCTTGGGCAACTCCGGGTCCCAAGAGACCCAGTACTTC	CASSLGNSGSQETQYF
14	NA	many	TRBV6-5	TRBJ2-1	TGTGCCAGCAGTCCTAACCCACTCTACAATGAGCAGTTCTTC	CASSPNPLYNEQFF
13	NA	many	TRBV2	TRBJ2-2	TGTGCCAGCAGGAGGGGGGACACCGGGGAGCTGTTTTTT	CASRRGDTGELFF
17	TRBD2	few	TRBV9	TRBJ2-1	TGTGCCAGCAGCCCCATTAGCGGGAGGAGCTCCTACAATGAGCAGTTCTTC	CASSPISGRSSYNEQFF
13	NA	few	TRBV20-1	TRBJ2-1	TGCAGTGCGCTACCGTTGGACCACAATGAGCAGTTCTTC	CSALPLDHNEQFF
14	TRBD1	many	TRBV29-1	TRBJ2-2	TGCAGCGTTGAGGACAGGGCGAACACCGGGGAGCTGTTTTTT	CSVEDRANTGELFF
16	NA	NA	TRBV5-6	TRBJ2-5	TGTGCCAGCAGTTTTGCGCTTATCGGTCCTCGGGAGACCCAGTACTTC	CASSFALIGPRETQYF
17	NA	many	TRBV28	TRBJ2-1	TGTGCCAGCAGTTTATACGGACTGCTCCGATCCTACAATGAGCAGTTCTTC	CASSLYGLLRSYNEQFF
15	TRBD2	NA	TRBV5-1	TRBJ2-3	TGCGCCAGCAGCTTGTCGCTAGCGGGCCCAGATACGCAGTATTTT	CASSLSLAGPDTQYF
13	NA	few	TRBV7-2	TRBJ2-5	TGTGCCAGCAGCTTATCCCAGTCCGAGACCCAGTACTTC	CASSLSQSETQYF
16	TRBD2	many	TRBV7-2	TRBJ2-3	TGTGCCAGCAGCCGTGGGGGACTAGGTGGCACAGATACGCAGTATTTT	CASSRGGLGGTDTQYF
15	NA	NA	TRBV6-5	TRBJ2-5	TGTGCCAGCAGTTACTCGTTGACAGGACAAGAGACCCAGTACTTC	CASSYSLTGQETQYF
16	NA	NA	TRBV5-4	TRBJ2-1	TGTGCCAGCAGCTTGGATGGGGGCAGGTCCTACAATGAGCAGTTCTTC	CASSLDGGRSYNEQFF
18	NA	few	TRBV6-1	TRBJ1-1	TGTGCCAGCAACCCTGGGCAGGGAGGGTTTAAGATGAACACTGAAGCTTTCTTT	CASNPGQGGFKMNTEAFF
14	NA	many	TRBV7-8	TRBJ2-3	TGTGCCAGCAGCTTTCGGGAGACCACAGATACGCAGTATTTT	CASSFRETTDTQYF
13	NA	NA	TRBV6-4	TRBJ1-1	TGTGCCAGCAGTGACACCCAGTACACTGAAGCTTTCTTT	CASSDTQYTEAFF
17	TRBD2	NA	TRBV7-2	TRBJ2-1	TGTGCCAGCAGCTTAGGCGGGGGGCCTAGCTCCTACAATGAGCAGTTCTTC	CASSLGGGPSSYNEQFF
13	NA	NA	TRBV20-1	TRBJ1-2	TGCAGTGCTAGAGATCGCAGGGTATATGGCTACACCTTC	CSARDRRVYGYTF
13	NA	NA	TRBV2	TRBJ2-2	TGTGCCAGCACCGGCACCTTGACCGGGGAGCTGTTTTTT	CASTGTLTGELFF
14	NA	NA	TRBV5-6	TRBJ2-1	TGTGCCAGCAGCCCTTGGACAGCTTTCAATGAGCAGTTCTTC	CASSPWTAFNEQFF
17	TRBD2	few	TRBV9	TRBJ2-2	TGTGCCAGCAGCGTTCCCCGGGGAGGGAGGAACACCGGGGAGCTGTTTTTT	CASSVPRGGRNTGELFF
15	NA	few	TRBV10-3	TRBJ2-2	TGTGCCATCAGTGGCGAGGGGTTCTGGACCGGGGAGCTGTTTTTT	CAISGEGFWTGELFF
16	NA	NA	TRBV18	TRBJ2-1	TGTGCCAGCTCACCACCATCCGGGAGTTCCTACAATGAGCAGTTCTTC	CASSPPSGSSYNEQFF
15	NA	many	TRBV20-1	TRBJ1-5	TGCAGTGCCCCGTTGGGGGGACGCGGCAATCAGCCCCAGCATTTT	CSAPLGGRGNQPQHF
12	NA	NA	TRBV7-8	TRBJ2-7	TGTGCCAGCAGCTCATACATGCGCGAGCAGTACTTC	CASSSYMREQYF
15	NA	NA	TRBV3-1	TRBJ2-3	TGTGCCAGCAGCCAATGGGGTTCTAGCACAGATACGCAGTATTTT	CASSQWGSSTDTQYF
12	NA	NA	TRBV20-1	TRBJ2-3	TGCAGTGCTAGCGGGAGCGCAGATACGCAGTATTTT	CSASGSADTQYF
15	TRBD1	few	TRBV5-1	TRBJ1-5	TGCGCCAGCAGCTCCGAAACAGGGGGCAATCAGCCCCAGCATTTT	CASSSETGGNQPQHF
15	NA	NA	TRBV11-3	TRBJ2-1	TGTGCCAGCAGCTCCCTGTTCGCCGGGACGAATGAGCAGTTCTTC	CASSSLFAGTNEQFF
15	TRBD2	NA	TRBV5-1	TRBJ2-1	TGCGCCAGCAGCTTCCTAGCGGGGGGGCCATTGGAGCAGTTCTTC	CASSFLAGGPLEQFF
15	TRBD1	few	TRBV20-1	TRBJ2-1	TGCAGTGCTATTAAAGGGACAGGGGAATACAATGAGCAGTTCTTC	CSAIKGTGEYNEQFF
14	NA	NA	TRBV7-9	TRBJ1-2	TGTGCCAGCAGCTCTGCGCCGGGGTTTAATGGCTACACCTTC	CASSSAPGFNGYTF
16	TRBD1	many	TRBV5-1	TRBJ1-1	TGCGCCAGCAGCTTCACACCGGACAGGAGGCGGGAAGAAGCTTTCTTT	CASSFTPDRRREEAFF
12	TRBD2	many	TRBV10-3	TRBJ2-3	TGTGCCATCAGAGCGCGGGGGGATACGCAGTATTTT	CAIRARGDTQYF
15	NA	many	TRBV2	TRBJ1-6	TGTGCCAGCAGTGAAGAGAGCTCCTATAATTCACCCCTCCACTTT	CASSEESSYNSPLHF
13	TRBD1	few	TRBV3-1	TRBJ1-1	TGTGCCAGCAGCTATACAGGGGACACTGAAGCTTTCTTT	CASSYTGDTEAFF
15	NA	NA	TRBV27	TRBJ2-3	TGTGCCAGCAGTTTATCGGCAGTGGGAGCAGATACGCAGTATTTT	CASSLSAVGADTQYF
11	NA	NA	TRBV6-1	TRBJ1-6	TGTGCCAGCGGCAGAGATTCACCCCTCCACTTT	CASGRDSPLHF
14	NA	many	TRBV7-2	TRBJ2-7	TGTGCCAGCAGCCCCCGGACCATGGCCGGGGAGCAGTACTTC	CASSPRTMAGEQYF
15	NA	NA	TRBV7-2	TRBJ2-1	TGTGCCAGCAGCTTTGCCCGGACGACAAAAAATGAGCAGTTCTTC	CASSFARTTKNEQFF
17	NA	few	TRBV12-3/TRBV12-4	TRBJ1-5	TGTGCCAGCAGTTTAAGTCTGGCAGGGGCACCCAATCAGCCCCAGCATTTT	CASSLSLAGAPNQPQHF
17	TRBD2	NA	TRBV7-2	TRBJ2-3	TGTGCCAGCAGCCTGGTCGGACTAGCGGGGGCCACAGATACGCAGTATTTT	CASSLVGLAGATDTQYF
14	TRBD1	NA	TRBV30	TRBJ1-1	TGTGCCTGGAGTGGGACAGGCTTGAACACTGAAGCTTTTTTT	CAWSGTGLNTEAFF
14	NA	NA	TRBV30	TRBJ2-1	TGTGCCTGGATTAACAGGGGGGGATACAATGAGCAGTTCTTC	CAWINRGGYNEQFF